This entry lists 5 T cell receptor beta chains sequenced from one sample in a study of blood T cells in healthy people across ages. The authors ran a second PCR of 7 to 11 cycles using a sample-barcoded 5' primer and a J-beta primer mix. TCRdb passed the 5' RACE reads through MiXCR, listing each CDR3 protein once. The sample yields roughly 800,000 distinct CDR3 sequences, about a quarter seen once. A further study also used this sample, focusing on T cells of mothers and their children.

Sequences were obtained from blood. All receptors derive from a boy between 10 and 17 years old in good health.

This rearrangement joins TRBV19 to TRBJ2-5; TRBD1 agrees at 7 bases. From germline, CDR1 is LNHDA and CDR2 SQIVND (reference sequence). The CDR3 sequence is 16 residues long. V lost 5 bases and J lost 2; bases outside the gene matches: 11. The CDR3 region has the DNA TGTGCCAGTAGTCCCATCTCGGGACAGCAACAAGAGACCCAGTACTTC. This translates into CASSPISGQQQETQYF.

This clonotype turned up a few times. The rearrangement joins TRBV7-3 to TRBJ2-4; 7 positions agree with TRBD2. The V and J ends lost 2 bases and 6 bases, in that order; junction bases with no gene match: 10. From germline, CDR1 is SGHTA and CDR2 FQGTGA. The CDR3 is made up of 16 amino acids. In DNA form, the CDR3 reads TGTGCCAGCAGCTTAGAGGTTGCGGGGAGGGGAAACATTCAGTACTTC. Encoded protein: CASSLEVAGRGNIQYF.

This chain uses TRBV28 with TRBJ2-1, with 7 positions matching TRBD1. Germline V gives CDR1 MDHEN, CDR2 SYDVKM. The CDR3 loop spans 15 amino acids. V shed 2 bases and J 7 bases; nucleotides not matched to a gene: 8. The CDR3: CASSLGAQGMNEQFF. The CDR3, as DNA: TGTGCCAGCAGTTTAGGGGCACAGGGGATGAATGAGCAGTTCTTC.

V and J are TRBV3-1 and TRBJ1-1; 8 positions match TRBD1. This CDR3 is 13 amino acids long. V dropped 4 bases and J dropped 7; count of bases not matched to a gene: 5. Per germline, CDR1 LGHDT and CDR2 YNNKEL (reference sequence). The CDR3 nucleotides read TGTGCCAGCAGCCGGACAGGGAGGATTGAAGCTTTCTTT. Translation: CASSRTGRIEAFF. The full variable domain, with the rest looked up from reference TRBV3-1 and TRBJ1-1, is DTAVSQTPKYLVTQMGNDKSIKCEQNLGHDTMYWYKQDSKKFLKIMFSYNNKELIINETVPNRFSPKSPDKAHLNLHINSLELGDSAVYFCASSRTGRIEAFFGQGTRLTVV.

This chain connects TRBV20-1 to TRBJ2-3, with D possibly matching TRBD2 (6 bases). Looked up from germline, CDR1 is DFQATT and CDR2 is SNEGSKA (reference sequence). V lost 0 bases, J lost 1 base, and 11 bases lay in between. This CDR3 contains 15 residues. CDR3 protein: CSARDWERGTDTQYF. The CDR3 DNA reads TGCAGTGCTAGAGATTGGGAGCGGGGCACAGATACGCAGTATTTT.